The 5 T cell receptor beta chains listed next were all sequenced from one sample in a study of blood T cells in healthy people across ages. Then a second PCR, running roughly 7 to 12 cycles, was carried out with a sample-barcoded 5' primer and a J-beta primer mix. TCRdb recomputed calls from the 5' RACE reads with MiXCR, one row per CDR3 protein. The top ten hold 13% of the sample, which has approximately 940,000 distinct CDR3 sequences, approximately 49% seen once. Sequenced: blood. All receptors come from a man under 40 in good health.

V gene TRBV24-1 combines with J gene TRBJ2-7, with D perhaps being TRBD1 or TRBD2 (5 bases each). This CDR3 comprises 12 residues. CDR1 KGHDR and CDR2 SFDVKD come from the germline V gene. The V end lost 6 bases, the J end lost 7 bases, and 12 bases lay between the germline ends. The CDR3 sequence is CATSMWGNEQYF. In DNA form, the CDR3 reads TGTGCCACCAGTATGTGGGGGAATGAGCAGTACTTC.

This clonotype was recorded at least ten times. A clone one base away is much larger, so this may be a read error. The chain uses TRBV29-1 and TRBJ2-3; the D is unclear. The CDR3 is 15 amino acids. V was pared by 7 bases and J by 0 bases, with 17 bases between. Germline loops: CDR1 SQVTM, CDR2 ANQGSEA. CDR3 sequence: CSGRIGWSSTDTQYF. CDR3 in DNA: TGCAGCGGGAGAATCGGGTGGAGTAGCACAGATACGCAGTATTTT.

This clonotype was observed a handful of times. The chain has TRBV24-1 and TRBJ2-1, with 9 positions matching TRBD2. V dropped 3 bases and J dropped 0; count of bases not matched to a gene: 8. CDR1 and CDR2 from the germline V gene are KGHDR and SFDVKD. The CDR3 extends over 18 amino acids. CDR3 sequence reads: CATSDGPSGASSYNEQFF. CDR3 nucleotide sequence: TGTGCCACCAGTGATGGACCTAGCGGGGCGAGCTCCTACAATGAGCAGTTCTTC.

There are many counts of this clonotype. V is TRBV2 and J is TRBJ2-3, with 7 bases aligning to TRBD2. CDR3 length equals 11 residues. Germline V lookup: CDR1 SNHLY, CDR2 FYNNEI. The ends lost 8 bases at V and 4 bases at J; junction bases unmatched: 0. CDR3 amino acids: CASAGADTQYF. CDR3 DNA sequence: TGTGCCAGCGCGGGGGCAGATACGCAGTATTTT.

V usage is TRBV30 and J usage is TRBJ1-1, with TRBD1 as a possible D gene (5 bases). Between the trimmed V and J ends, which lost 2 bases and 5 bases, there was a span of 12 bases. The CDR3 has 13 amino acids. Per the germline V gene, CDR1 is GTSNPN and CDR2 is SVGIG (reference sequence). The CDR3 reads CAWSRAQGTEAFF. As DNA, the CDR3 is TGTGCCTGGAGTCGAGCTCAGGGTACTGAAGCTTTCTTT.